Shown below are 31 T cell receptor beta chains from a single sample sequenced in a study of technical replicates of blood from a handful of donors. Produced via immunoSEQ multiplex PCR; TCRdb's table is partial and in-frame only. This sample has 65,000 to 85,000 clones, with just over 90% found just once. What was sequenced was T cells isolated from PBMCs. These receptors originate from a human donor in good health.

The V gene is TRBV14, the J gene TRBJ2-7, with 8 bases lining up with TRBD2. The CDR3 runs to 14 residues. Germline CDR1 SGHDN, CDR2 FVKESK. Germline trimming cut 1 base from V and 3 bases from J; bases unmatched to any gene: 2. CDR3 amino acids: CASSQGAGGYEQYF. The CDR3 DNA is TGTGCCAGCAGCCAAGGCGCGGGGGGCTACGAGCAGTACTTC.

The rearrangement links TRBV15 to TRBJ1-2; tentative D call: TRBD1 (5 bases). Germline V gives CDR1 LNHNV, CDR2 YYDKDF (reference sequence). Trimming took 0 bases from V and 3 from J, leaving 11 bases between them. The CDR3 spans 15 residues. The CDR3 region is CATSRDFGGYYGYTF. CDR3 DNA sequence: TGTGCCACCAGCAGAGATTTTGGGGGGTACTATGGCTACACCTTC.

V gene TRBV6-6 combines with J gene TRBJ2-7; TRBD1 might be the D (5 bases). Trimming took 4 bases from V and 2 from J, leaving 9 bases between them. The germline gives CDR1 MNHNY, CDR2 SVGAGI (reference sequence). CDR3 size: 13 residues. CDR3 DNA: TGTGCCAGCAGTTCCAGGGAAACCTACGAGCAGTACTTC. Its protein product is CASSSRETYEQYF.

J is TRBJ2-5 and V is TRBV11-3, with 9 bases lining up with TRBD2. After removal of 5 bases from V and 1 base from J, the junction contained 17 bases not matched to a gene. Germline V CDR1 and CDR2: SGHNT, YENEEA. The CDR3 is 19 residues long. The CDR3 sequence is CASSPGVWRGGQLQETQYF. DNA for the CDR3: TGTGCCAGCAGCCCGGGGGTCTGGCGGGGGGGCCAGCTCCAAGAGACCCAGTACTTC.

This chain uses TRBV30 with TRBJ2-7; the D gene is possibly TRBD1 (5 bases). The CDR3 spans 15 residues. Germline assignment: CDR1 GTSNPN and CDR2 SVGIG (reference sequence). V was pared by 3 bases and J by 4 bases, with 19 bases between. CDR3 amino acids: CAWSPRGLKGYEQYF. CDR3 sequence (DNA): TGTGCCTGGAGCCCCCGAGGCCTAAAGGGGTACGAGCAGTACTTC.

The chain recombines TRBV11-2 with TRBJ1-2; weak D call: TRBD1 (5 bases). This CDR3 comprises 12 residues. Germline V gene data show CDR1 as SGHAT and CDR2 as FQNNGV. V dropped 2 bases and J dropped 7 bases, with 8 bases sitting between them. DNA of the CDR3: TGTGCCAGCAGCTTACTGGGGGGTGGCTACACCTTC. As protein: CASSLLGGGYTF.

The V call is TRBV4-1, the J call TRBJ2-2, with TRBD2 as a possible D gene (5 bases). With 7 bases removed from V and 4 bases from J, the gap between germline ends came to 19 bases. This CDR3 comprises 16 residues. Germline loops: CDR1 MGHRA, CDR2 YSYEKL. The CDR3 spells CASTYSVRESTGELFF. Here the CDR3 DNA reads TGCGCCAGCACCTATTCCGTGAGGGAGAGCACCGGGGAGCTGTTTTTT.

This chain links TRBV7-8 with TRBJ2-7, with D perhaps TRBD1 (5 bases). The V gene's germline CDR1 is SGHVS and CDR2 FQNEAQ. The CDR3 covers 14 residues. Trimming removed 6 bases at V and 0 bases at J, with 12 bases between. CDR3 in amino acids: CASRPRVSSYEQYF. CDR3 bases: TGTGCCAGCAGACCCAGGGTTAGCTCCTACGAGCAGTACTTC.

The J gene is TRBJ1-1, the V gene TRBV25-1; 7 bases are a match to TRBD1. V dropped 1 base and J dropped 6; count of bases not matched to a gene: 8. The CDR3 spans 15 residues. Germline V gene sequence: CDR1 MGHDK, CDR2 SYGVNS. CDR3 coding DNA: TGTGCCAGCAGTGAATCACAGGGGAGGTACGCTGAAGCTTTCTTT. Translating it yields CASSESQGRYAEAFF.

The chain carries TRBV27 and TRBJ2-7, with TRBD2 identical over 10 bases. Germline V gene lookup returns CDR1 MNHEY and CDR2 SMNVEV (reference sequence). The V gene end was trimmed by 3 bases and the J gene end by 4 bases; junction bases not matched to a gene: 3. The CDR3 loop spans 14 amino acids. The CDR3 spells CASSFTGLAYEQYF. Here the CDR3 DNA reads TGTGCCAGCAGTTTTACGGGACTAGCGTACGAGCAGTACTTC.

CDR3 coding DNA: TGTGCCAGCAGTGAAGGGCAGGGGACCGAAGCTTTCTTT. It codes for CASSEGQGTEAFF. J is TRBJ1-1 and V is TRBV6-4, with D tentatively TRBD1 (6 bases). The germline V gene has CDR1 MRHNA and CDR2 SNTAGT. V lost 3 bases to trimming and J lost 8 bases, with 13 bases between them. The CDR3 sequence is 13 residues long.

This chain connects TRBV4-1 to TRBJ2-1; weak D call: TRBD2 (6 bases). The CDR3 covers 16 residues. Deletions cut 0 bases from V and 5 bases from J, with 14 bases between. CDR1 is MGHRA, CDR2 YSYEKL, per germline. The CDR3 bases are TGCGCCAGCAGCCAAGAGGGCGGGAATCCAAACAATGAGCAGTTCTTC. It encodes CASSQEGGNPNNEQFF.

The chain joins TRBV2 to TRBJ2-7, with 9 nucleotides matching TRBD1. Germline V gene lookup returns CDR1 SNHLY and CDR2 FYNNEI. The CDR3 contains 17 residues. Germline trimming cut 6 bases from V and 1 base from J; bases unmatched to any gene: 13. The CDR3 here is CASRTPSRDRVSYEQYF. In DNA form, the CDR3 reads TGTGCCAGCAGAACGCCATCCCGGGACAGGGTGTCCTACGAGCAGTACTTC.

The V and J genes are TRBV18 and TRBJ1-4; 10 nucleotides align to TRBD1. The CDR3 is 15 amino acids. V lost 3 bases to trimming and J lost 7 bases; unmatched junction nucleotides: 5. Germline CDR1 reads KGHSH; CDR2 reads LQKENI. As DNA, the CDR3 is TGTGCCAGCTCACCCGGGACAGGGGTTCGTGAAAAACTGTTTTTT. The encoded protein is CASSPGTGVREKLFF.

The V and J genes are TRBV6-1 and TRBJ2-7, with TRBD2 matching over 9 bases. The junction had 7 bases not matched to a gene; V was cut back by 4 bases and J by 3 bases. The length of the CDR3 is 15 residues. Germline CDR1 is MNHNS and CDR2 is SASEGT. The DNA of the CDR3 is TGTGCCAGCAGTGGGGGCGGGGGGGCATACTACGAGCAGTACTTC. Translation: CASSGGGGAYYEQYF.

The genes are TRBV28 and TRBJ1-3; unclear D gene. The CDR3 is 15 residues long. Germline values: CDR1 MDHEN, CDR2 SYDVKM. V was pared by 5 bases and J by 0 bases, with 11 bases between. For the CDR3, the DNA is TGTGCCAGCAGTAACGGAGATCTCTCTGGAAACACCATATATTTT. Translating it yields CASSNGDLSGNTIYF. The full variable domain, rest sourced from reference TRBV28 and TRBJ1-3, is DVKVTQSSRYLVKRTGEKVFLECVQDMDHENMFWYRQDPGLGLRLIYFSYDVKMKEKGDIPEGYSVSREKKERFSLILESASTNQTSMYLCASSNGDLSGNTIYFGEGSWLTVV.

The J gene is TRBJ1-3, the V gene TRBV19; D uncertain. CDR3 length: 14 amino acids. Trimming removed 7 bases from V and 0 bases from J, with 10 bases in between. Per the germline V gene, CDR1 is LNHDA and CDR2 is SQIVND (reference sequence). The CDR3 nucleotides are TGTGCCAGTAAAAGCTATGTCTCTGGAAACACCATATATTTT. Its translation is CASKSYVSGNTIYF. The full variable domain, with the rest looked up from reference TRBV19 and TRBJ1-3, is DGGITQSPKYLFRKEGQNVTLSCEQNLNHDAMYWYRQDPGQGLRLIYYSQIVNDFQKGDIAEGYSVSREKKESFPLTVTSAQKNPTAFYLCASKSYVSGNTIYFGEGSWLTVV.

This chain links TRBV6-1 with TRBJ2-7; 7 bases match TRBD2. The CDR3 loop spans 15 amino acids. V shed 7 bases and J 4 bases; nucleotides not matched to a gene: 13. Germline CDR1 MNHNS, CDR2 SASEGT. The CDR3 bases are TGTGCCAGCATCATCGGGGCGGGAGTAGGTTACGAGCAGTACTTC. Its translation: CASIIGAGVGYEQYF.

The rearrangement links TRBV6-4 to TRBJ2-3; TRBD2 matches at 14 bases. The V and J ends lost 3 bases and 4 bases, in that order; junction bases with no gene match: 0. The germline CDR1 and CDR2 sequences are MRHNA and SNTAGT. This CDR3 spans 15 amino acids. The DNA for the CDR3 is TGTGCCAGCAGTGAGACTAGCGGGGGGGCAGATACGCAGTATTTT. This translates into CASSETSGGADTQYF.

The chain combines TRBV27 with TRBJ2-7; 7 bases match TRBD1. This CDR3 has 16 residues. Looked up from germline, CDR1 is MNHEY and CDR2 is SMNVEV (reference sequence). V lost 5 bases and J lost 4; bases outside the gene matches: 14. The CDR3 region has the DNA TGTGCCAGCAGTCACTACCCGCAGACAGGGAGTTACGAGCAGTACTTC. Translation gives CASSHYPQTGSYEQYF.

V is TRBV5-8 and J is TRBJ1-1; D remains unclear. The germline V gene encodes CDR1 SGHTS and CDR2 YDEGEE. The CDR3 extends over 16 amino acids. Trimming stripped 9 bases from V and 4 bases from J, with 25 bases between. CDR3 amino acids: CANYSAVPKRSTEAFF. CDR3 coding DNA: TGTGCCAACTACTCCGCGGTACCCAAGCGAAGCACTGAAGCTTTCTTT.

The chain has TRBV10-1 and TRBJ2-7; D might be TRBD1 (6 bases). Trimming stripped 8 bases from V and 3 bases from J, with 14 bases between. The germline V gene encodes CDR1 WNHNN and CDR2 SYGVQD (reference sequence). The CDR3 sequence is 13 residues long. The CDR3 nucleotides are TGCGCCAGCTCCAGACAGGTTGGCTACGAGCAGTACTTC. Translated: CASSRQVGYEQYF.

The CDR3 DNA reads TGTGCCAGCAGCTTTTACGTCGGACAGGGCGGATCCTATGGCTACACCTTC. Translating gives CASSFYVGQGGSYGYTF. The chain uses TRBV5-4 and TRBJ1-2, with 8 bases lining up with TRBD1. V lost 2 bases to trimming and J lost 4 bases; unmatched junction nucleotides: 13. The CDR3 loop spans 17 amino acids. Looked up from germline, CDR1 is SGHNT and CDR2 is YYREEE (reference sequence). The complete variable domain, with remaining parts taken from reference TRBV5-4 and TRBJ1-2, reads ETGVTQSPTHLIKTRGQQVTLRCSSQSGHNTVSWYQQALGQGPQFIFQYYREEENGRGNFPPRFSGLQFPNYSSELNVNALELDDSALYLCASSFYVGQGGSYGYTFGSGTRLTVV.

The gene calls are TRBV30 and TRBJ1-3, with unresolved D. The ends were cut back, 0 bases at V and 4 bases at J, with 4 bases in the middle. The CDR3 length is 12 residues. Germline CDR1 and CDR2: GTSNPN and SVGIG (reference sequence). CDR3 region: CAWSVLGNTIYF. Here the CDR3 DNA reads TGTGCCTGGAGTGTACTGGGAAACACCATATATTTT.

V usage is TRBV28 and J usage is TRBJ2-7; D remains unclear. From germline, CDR1 is MDHEN and CDR2 SYDVKM. This CDR3 has 15 amino acids. V lost 3 bases and J 0 bases, leaving 12 bases between the germline ends. CDR3 sequence reads: CASSFKHRSSYEQYF. The CDR3 DNA follows: TGTGCCAGCAGTTTTAAGCATCGGAGCTCCTACGAGCAGTACTTC. The complete variable domain, with remaining parts taken from reference TRBV28 and TRBJ2-7, reads DVKVTQSSRYLVKRTGEKVFLECVQDMDHENMFWYRQDPGLGLRLIYFSYDVKMKEKGDIPEGYSVSREKKERFSLILESASTNQTSMYLCASSFKHRSSYEQYFGPGTRLTVT.

The chain links TRBV30 to TRBJ2-4, with D tentatively TRBD1 (5 bases). Germline assignment: CDR1 GTSNPN and CDR2 SVGIG (reference sequence). The CDR3 totals 14 residues. V lost 6 bases to trimming and J lost 0 bases, with 12 bases between them. Here the CDR3 reads CACNPTEAKNIQYF. The CDR3 DNA reads as TGTGCCTGTAACCCGACAGAAGCCAAAAACATTCAGTACTTC.

V usage is TRBV28 and J usage is TRBJ2-7; 14 bases agree with TRBD2. Germline V gene lookup returns CDR1 MDHEN and CDR2 SYDVKM. With 5 bases clipped from V and 4 bases from J, the junction kept 7 bases outside the gene matches. CDR3 length equals 16 residues. The CDR3 reads CASSLRGLAGVYEQYF. In nucleotides, the CDR3 is TGTGCCAGCAGTCTAAGGGGACTAGCGGGAGTTTACGAGCAGTACTTC.

The chain joins TRBV7-9 to TRBJ2-5; 7 bases fit TRBD2. The CDR3 consists of 14 residues. The J segment lost 3 bases and the V segment lost 2 bases, leaving 3 bases of the junction unmatched. The germline V gene has CDR1 SEHNR and CDR2 FQNEAQ (reference sequence). The CDR3 region is CASSLLGGEETQYF. In DNA, the CDR3 is TGTGCCAGCAGCTTATTGGGGGGGGAAGAGACCCAGTACTTC.

The rearrangement uses TRBV19 and TRBJ1-6; D uncertain. Germline lookup yields CDR1 LNHDA and CDR2 SQIVND (reference sequence). V was shortened by 3 bases and J by 7 bases, with 16 bases between the two germline ends. The CDR3 has 16 amino acids. The CDR3 region is CASSITPPRANSPLHF. Here the CDR3 DNA reads TGTGCCAGTAGTATCACCCCCCCGAGGGCCAATTCACCCCTCCACTTT.

The chain recombines TRBV10-3 with TRBJ2-7, with a weak D call TRBD1 (6 bases). The CDR3 has 13 residues. Germline V gives CDR1 ENHRY, CDR2 SYGVKD. V was clipped by 4 bases and J by 1 base, with 8 bases between them. The CDR3 region has the DNA TGTGCCATCAGTGCGGACAGTTCCTACGAGCAGTACTTC. This sequence encodes CAISADSSYEQYF.

This chain uses TRBV6-1 with TRBJ2-2, with D perhaps TRBD2 (8 bases). Trimming removed 8 bases from V and 7 bases from J, with 17 bases in between. The CDR3 covers 14 residues. The V gene's germline CDR1 is MNHNS and CDR2 SASEGT. The CDR3 loop reads CASPREGAVGELFF. As DNA, the CDR3 is TGTGCCAGCCCTCGGGAGGGGGCGGTCGGGGAGCTGTTTTTT.